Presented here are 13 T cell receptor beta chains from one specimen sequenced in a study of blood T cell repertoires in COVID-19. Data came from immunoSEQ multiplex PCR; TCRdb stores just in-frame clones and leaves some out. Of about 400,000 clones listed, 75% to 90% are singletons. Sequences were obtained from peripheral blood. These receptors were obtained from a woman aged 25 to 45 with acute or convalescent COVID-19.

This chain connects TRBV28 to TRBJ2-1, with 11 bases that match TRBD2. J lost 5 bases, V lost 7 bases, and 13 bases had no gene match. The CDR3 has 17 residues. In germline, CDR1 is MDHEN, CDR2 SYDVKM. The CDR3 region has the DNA TGTGCCAGCACCCCTAGCGGGGGGTCAATGTTTAACAATGAGCAGTTCTTC. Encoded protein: CASTPSGGSMFNNEQFF. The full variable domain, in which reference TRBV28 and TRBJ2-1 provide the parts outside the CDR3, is DVKVTQSSRYLVKRTGEKVFLECVQDMDHENMFWYRQDPGLGLRLIYFSYDVKMKEKGDIPEGYSVSREKKERFSLILESASTNQTSMYLCASTPSGGSMFNNEQFFGPGTRLTVL.

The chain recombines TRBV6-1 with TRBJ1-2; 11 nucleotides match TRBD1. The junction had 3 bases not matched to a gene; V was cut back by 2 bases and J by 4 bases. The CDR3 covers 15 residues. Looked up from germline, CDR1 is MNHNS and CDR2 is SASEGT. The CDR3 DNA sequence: TGTGCCAGCAGTGAAACCGGACAGGGGGCCTATGGCTACACCTTC. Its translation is CASSETGQGAYGYTF.

CDR3 sequence reads: CASRGQGRVNQPQHF. DNA of the CDR3: TGTGCCAGCAGAGGGCAGGGTCGGGTCAATCAGCCCCAGCATTTT. V and J are TRBV2 and TRBJ1-5, with D perhaps TRBD1 (5 bases). Trimming shortened V by 6 bases and J by 3 bases, and 15 bases separated the two germline ends. Germline V CDR1 and CDR2: SNHLY, FYNNEI. The length of the CDR3 is 15 residues.

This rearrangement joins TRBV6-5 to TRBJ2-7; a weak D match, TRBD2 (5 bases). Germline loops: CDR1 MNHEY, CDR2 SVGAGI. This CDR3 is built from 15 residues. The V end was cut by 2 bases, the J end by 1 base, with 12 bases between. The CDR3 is CASSYRLSGSYEQYF. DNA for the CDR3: TGTGCCAGCAGTTACCGTCTTTCGGGGTCCTACGAGCAGTACTTC.

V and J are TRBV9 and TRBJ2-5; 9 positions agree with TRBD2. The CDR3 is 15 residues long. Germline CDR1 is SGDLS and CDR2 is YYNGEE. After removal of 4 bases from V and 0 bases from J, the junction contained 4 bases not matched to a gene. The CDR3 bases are TGTGCCAGCAGCCTGAGCGGGGGGTACCAAGAGACCCAGTACTTC. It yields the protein CASSLSGGYQETQYF.

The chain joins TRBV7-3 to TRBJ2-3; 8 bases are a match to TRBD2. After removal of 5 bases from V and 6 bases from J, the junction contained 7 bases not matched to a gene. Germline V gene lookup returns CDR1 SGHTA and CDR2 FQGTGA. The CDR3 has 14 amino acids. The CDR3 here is CASSPGGGRDTQYF. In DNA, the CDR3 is TGTGCCAGCAGCCCCGGGGGGGGGCGGGATACGCAGTATTTT.

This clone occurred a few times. The CDR3 DNA is TGCGCCAGCCGGCTAAAAGAGGATTCACCCCTCCACTTT. It is translated as CASRLKEDSPLHF. The V call is TRBV5-1, the J call TRBJ1-6; D unresolved. This CDR3 spans 13 amino acids. V was cut by 7 bases and J by 8 bases, with 13 bases left in between. CDR1 SGHRS and CDR2 YFSETQ come from the germline V gene.

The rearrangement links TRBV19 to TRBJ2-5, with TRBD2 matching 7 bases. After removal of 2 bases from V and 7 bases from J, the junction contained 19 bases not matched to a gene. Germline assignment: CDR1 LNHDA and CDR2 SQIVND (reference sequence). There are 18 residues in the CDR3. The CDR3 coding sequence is TGTGCCAGTAGTATATACGGTGGGAGGGTCGCCGGGACCGGGACCCAGTACTTC. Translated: CASSIYGGRVAGTGTQYF.

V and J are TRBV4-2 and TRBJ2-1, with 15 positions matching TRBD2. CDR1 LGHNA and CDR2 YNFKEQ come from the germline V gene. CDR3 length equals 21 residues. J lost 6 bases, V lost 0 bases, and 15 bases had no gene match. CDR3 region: CASSQERGLAGGLYPSNEQFF. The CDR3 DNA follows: TGTGCCAGCAGCCAAGAGAGAGGACTAGCGGGGGGGCTTTACCCATCCAATGAGCAGTTCTTC.

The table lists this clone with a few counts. The CDR3, as DNA: TGTGCCGGTCAGGCCGAGTTCAGCTATGGCTACACCTTC. Translated, it gives CAGQAEFSYGYTF. This chain connects TRBV30 to TRBJ1-2, with unresolved D. This CDR3 has 13 residues. Germline lookup yields CDR1 GTSNPN and CDR2 SVGIG (reference sequence). Trimming cost V 8 bases and J 4 bases, with 17 bases left between them.

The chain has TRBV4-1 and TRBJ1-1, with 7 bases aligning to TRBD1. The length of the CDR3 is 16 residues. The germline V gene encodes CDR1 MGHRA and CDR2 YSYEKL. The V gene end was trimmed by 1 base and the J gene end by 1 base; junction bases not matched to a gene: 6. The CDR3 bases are TGCGCCAGCAGCCAAGTCCGGGACAGAAAGAACACTGAAGCTTTCTTT. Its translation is CASSQVRDRKNTEAFF.

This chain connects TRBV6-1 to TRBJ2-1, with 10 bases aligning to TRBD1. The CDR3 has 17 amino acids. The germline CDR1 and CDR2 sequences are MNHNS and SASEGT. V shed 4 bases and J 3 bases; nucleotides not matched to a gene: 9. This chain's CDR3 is CASSVGSDRGIYNEQFF. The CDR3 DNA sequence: TGTGCCAGCAGTGTAGGTTCGGACAGGGGGATCTACAATGAGCAGTTCTTC.

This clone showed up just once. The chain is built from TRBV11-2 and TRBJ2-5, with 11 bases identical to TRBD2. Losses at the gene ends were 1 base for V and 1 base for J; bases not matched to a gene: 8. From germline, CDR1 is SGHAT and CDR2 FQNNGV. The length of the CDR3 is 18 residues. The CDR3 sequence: CASSLVRGTSGGQETQYF. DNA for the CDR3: TGTGCCAGCAGCTTAGTACGGGGTACTAGCGGGGGCCAAGAGACCCAGTACTTC.